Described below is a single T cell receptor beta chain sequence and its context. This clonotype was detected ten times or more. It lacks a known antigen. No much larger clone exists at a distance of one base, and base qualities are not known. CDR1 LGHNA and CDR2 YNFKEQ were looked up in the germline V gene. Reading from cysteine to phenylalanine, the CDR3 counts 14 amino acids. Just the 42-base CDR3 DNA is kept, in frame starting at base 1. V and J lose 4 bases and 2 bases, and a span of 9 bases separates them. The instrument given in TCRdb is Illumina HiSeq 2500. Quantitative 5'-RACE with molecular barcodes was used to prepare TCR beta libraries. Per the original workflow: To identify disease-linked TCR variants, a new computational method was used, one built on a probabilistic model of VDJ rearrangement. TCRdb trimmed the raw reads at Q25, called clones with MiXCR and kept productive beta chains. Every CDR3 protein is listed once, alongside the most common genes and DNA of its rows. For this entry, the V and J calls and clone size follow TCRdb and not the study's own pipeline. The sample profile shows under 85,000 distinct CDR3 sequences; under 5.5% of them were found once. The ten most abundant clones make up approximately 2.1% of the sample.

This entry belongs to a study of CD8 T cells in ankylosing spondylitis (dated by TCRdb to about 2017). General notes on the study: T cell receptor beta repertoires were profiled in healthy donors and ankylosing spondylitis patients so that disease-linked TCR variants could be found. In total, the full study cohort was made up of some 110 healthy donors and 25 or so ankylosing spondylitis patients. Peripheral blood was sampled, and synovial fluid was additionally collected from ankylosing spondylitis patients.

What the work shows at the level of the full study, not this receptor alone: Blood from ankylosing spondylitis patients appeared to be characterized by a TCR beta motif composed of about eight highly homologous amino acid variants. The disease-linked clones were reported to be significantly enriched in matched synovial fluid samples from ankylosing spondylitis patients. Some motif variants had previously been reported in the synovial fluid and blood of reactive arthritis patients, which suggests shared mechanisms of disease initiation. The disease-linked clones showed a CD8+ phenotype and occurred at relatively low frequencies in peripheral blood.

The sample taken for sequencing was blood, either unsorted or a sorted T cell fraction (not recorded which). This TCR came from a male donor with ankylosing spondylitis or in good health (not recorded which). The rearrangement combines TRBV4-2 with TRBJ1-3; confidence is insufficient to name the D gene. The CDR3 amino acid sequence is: CASSLHTTGNTIYF. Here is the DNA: TGTGCCAGCAGCCTCCATACTACTGGAAACACCATATATTTT.